These 9 T cell receptor beta chains originate from one sample sequenced in a study of T cells in Graves' hyperthyroidism and ophthalmopathy. Researchers amplified the TCR beta CDR3 regions from RNA transcripts. An initial round of RT-PCR targeting the TCR CDR3 relied on the HTBI primer set. MiXCR, applied by TCRdb to the multiplex PCR reads, yields one record per CDR3 protein. The sample has 100,000 to 140,000 distinct CDR3 sequences, 16% seen once; the top ten hold 42%. Sequenced sample: blood. Every receptor here comes from a woman in her forties or fifties with Graves' hyperthyroidism.

In this sample, this clonotype turned up a few times. A much larger clone differs from this one at a single base, so this may be a read error. The V gene is TRBV20-1, the J gene TRBJ2-7; TRBD1 aligns across 8 bases. J lost 0 bases, V lost 7 bases, and 8 bases had no gene match. The germline V gene has CDR1 DFQATT and CDR2 SNEGSKA (reference sequence). The CDR3 runs 14 residues. This CDR3 is CSGIGTGDSYEQYF. The CDR3 DNA reads as TGCAGTGGGATCGGGACAGGCGACTCCTACGAGCAGTACTTC.

V is TRBV2 and J is TRBJ2-7, with D perhaps matching TRBD2 (5 bases). The CDR3 spans 14 residues. Germline loops: CDR1 SNHLY, CDR2 FYNNEI. V was clipped by 6 bases and J by 4 bases, with 16 bases between them. DNA for the CDR3: TGTGCCAGCAGCGGCGGGCAGAAGGGTTACGAGCAGTACTTC. Translating it yields CASSGGQKGYEQYF.

This clonotype appeared many times. The V and J genes are TRBV28 and TRBJ2-3, with a weak D call TRBD1 (5 bases). CDR3 length: 16 amino acids. Germline V gene data show CDR1 as MDHEN and CDR2 as SYDVKM. Trimming took off 3 bases at V and 3 bases at J, with 16 bases between the two ends. The CDR3 loop reads CASSLKGIRGTDTQYF. DNA for the CDR3: TGTGCCAGCAGTTTGAAGGGGATCAGAGGAACAGATACGCAGTATTTT.

This clonotype has just a few counts. A much larger clone differs from this one at a single base, so this may be a read error. V gene TRBV30 combines with J gene TRBJ2-3, with D hard to call. Trimming stripped 2 bases from V and 4 bases from J, with 13 bases between. The CDR3 has 14 amino acids. Per the germline V gene, CDR1 is GTSNPN and CDR2 is SVGIG (reference sequence). CDR3: CAWSRKGMADTQYF. The CDR3 nucleotides are TGTGCCTGGAGTAGGAAGGGAATGGCAGATACGCAGTATTTT.

This clonotype was recorded many times. The V gene is TRBV5-8, the J gene TRBJ2-3; TRBD2 aligns across 13 bases. This CDR3 has 16 residues. J lost 3 bases, V lost 4 bases, and 5 bases had no gene match. Germline CDR1 SGHTS, CDR2 YDEGEE. The CDR3 reads CASSPGLAGRTDTQYF. In DNA, the CDR3 is TGTGCCAGCAGCCCGGGACTAGCGGGAAGAACAGATACGCAGTATTTT.

The chain links TRBV20-1 to TRBJ1-2, with D possibly TRBD1 on 5 matching bases. This CDR3 has 12 amino acids. CDR1 is DFQATT, CDR2 SNEGSKA, per germline (reference sequence). V was pared by 3 bases and J by 5 bases, with 10 bases between. The CDR3 spells CSARTGTYGYTF. CDR3 sequence (DNA): TGCAGTGCTAGGACCGGGACGTATGGCTACACCTTC.

This clonotype was detected ten times or more. The chain couples TRBV11-2 to TRBJ2-1; possible D gene TRBD2, 6 bases. Trimming left V 1 base short and J 6 bases short, with 7 bases between. From germline, CDR1 is SGHAT and CDR2 FQNNGV. The CDR3 extends over 13 amino acids. The CDR3 is CASSLGRGNEQFF. CDR3 bases: TGTGCCAGCAGCTTAGGGAGGGGCAATGAGCAGTTCTTC.

This clonotype was found many times. V and J are TRBV11-2 and TRBJ2-3; 11 nucleotides match TRBD2. The ends lost 4 bases at V and 3 bases at J; junction bases unmatched: 3. The CDR3 totals 15 residues. From germline, CDR1 is SGHAT and CDR2 FQNNGV. The CDR3 here is CASSSVAGGTDTQYF. Written as DNA, the CDR3 is TGTGCCAGCAGCTCAGTAGCGGGAGGGACAGATACGCAGTATTTT.

This clonotype was detected many times. V usage is TRBV10-3 and J usage is TRBJ2-1; 8 bases fit TRBD2. The V segment lost 3 bases and the J segment 7 bases; nucleotides outside the gene matches: 5. CDR3 length: 14 amino acids. The V gene's germline CDR1 is ENHRY and CDR2 SYGVKD. Here the CDR3 DNA reads TGTGCCATCAGTGAAACGGGAGGGCTGAATGAGCAGTTCTTC. Protein product: CAISETGGLNEQFF.